These 5 T cell receptor beta chains originate from one sample sequenced in a study of blood T cell repertoires in COVID-19 (dated by TCRdb to 2019 to 2021). Libraries were built with the immunoSEQ multiplex PCR assay. Here the immuneACCESS table is served through TCRdb, limited to in-frame sequences with V and J called. Missing clones are a known gap in these copies; in checked studies unresolved V genes cover under half, and the rest lacks a known reason. Across this sample there are around 150,000 clones, with 80% to 85% seen only once. 13% of the sample belongs to the ten largest clones. Sequenced material: PBMCs or T cells enriched from blood (not recorded which). Receptor source: a woman in her sixties who had recovered from COVID-19.

The chain uses TRBV2 and TRBJ2-5, with D possibly being TRBD2 (6 bases). Germline CDR1 reads SNHLY; CDR2 reads FYNNEI. V was cut by 3 bases and J by 5 bases, with 13 bases left in between. The CDR3 has 14 amino acids. The CDR3 DNA follows: TGTGCCAGCAGTGATGCGGTCCGGGGGGAGACCCAGTACTTC. It encodes CASSDAVRGETQYF.

This chain joins TRBV7-3 and TRBJ2-1, with 10 bases that match TRBD2. V trimming: 5 bases; J trimming: 4 bases; junction bases outside the gene matches: 8. CDR1 is SGHTA and CDR2 is FQGTGA in the germline V gene. CDR3 length equals 16 residues. Here the CDR3 reads CASSPRAGGGYNEQFF. The DNA for the CDR3 is TGTGCCAGCAGCCCCCGAGCGGGAGGGGGTTACAATGAGCAGTTCTTC.

This sequence joins TRBV7-9 and TRBJ2-5, with 11 bases that match TRBD1. The CDR3 runs to 17 residues. Trimming at V came to 1 base and at J to 2 bases, leaving 6 bases not matched to a gene. Germline CDR1 reads SEHNR; CDR2 reads FQNEAQ (reference sequence). In DNA form, the CDR3 reads TGTGCCAGCAGCTTAGGCCTAAGGGACAGGGGGCAAGAGACCCAGTACTTC. Translation: CASSLGLRDRGQETQYF.

The chain recombines TRBV7-3 with TRBJ1-1; D may be TRBD1 (6 bases). CDR1 SGHTA and CDR2 FQGTGA come from the germline V gene. This CDR3 has 15 amino acids. V lost 4 bases and J 6 bases, leaving 18 bases between the germline ends. CDR3 sequence (DNA): TGTGCCAGCAGCTCCTTGGATCGGGGGGCGGCTGAAGCTTTCTTT. Its protein is CASSSLDRGAAEAFF.

This chain uses TRBV5-8 with TRBJ1-4; 7 nucleotides line up with TRBD1. The CDR3 consists of 14 residues. V shed 4 bases, J shed 5 bases, and the junction held 5 bases outside the gene matches. The germline V gene has CDR1 SGHTS and CDR2 YDEGEE. This CDR3 reads CASSRLGQNEKLFF. CDR3 DNA sequence: TGTGCCAGCAGCCGGCTGGGACAGAATGAAAAACTGTTTTTT.